This entry lists 18 T cell receptor beta chains sequenced from one sample in a study of control samples from healthy donors and cancer patients (dated by TCRdb to about 2020). Receptor amplification or capture employed the immunoSEQ multiplex PCR assay. Sourced from immuneACCESS, this table was stored by TCRdb with only in-frame sequences that have V and J called. A share of the clones is absent; for the studies checked, an unresolved V gene accounts for under half, and the remainder has no known explanation. Present in this sample are approximately 140,000 clones, roughly 93% of which were seen just once. The ten largest account for 5% to 7% of the sample. The sequenced material came from blood. These TCRs come from a man aged 18 to 35 in good health.

The chain recombines TRBV2 with TRBJ1-2; TRBD1 agrees at 8 bases. Germline V gene data show CDR1 as SNHLY and CDR2 as FYNNEI. This CDR3 is 15 amino acids long. The ends lost 6 bases at V and 7 bases at J; junction bases unmatched: 13. CDR3 coding DNA: TGTGCCAGCAGACCTTTCACAGGGGGTCTCGGTGGCTACACCTTC. Amino acid sequence: CASRPFTGGLGGYTF.

CDR3 sequence: CASKAGRSGANVLTF. For the CDR3, the DNA is TGCGCCAGCAAAGCAGGTCGTTCTGGGGCCAACGTCCTGACTTTC. The rearrangement uses TRBV5-1 and TRBJ2-6, with D uncertain. Germline lookup yields CDR1 SGHRS and CDR2 YFSETQ. V lost 6 bases to trimming and J lost 1 base, with 11 bases between them. CDR3 length: 15 residues. Variable domain in full (rest from reference TRBV5-1 and TRBJ2-6): KAGVTQTPRYLIKTRGQQVTLSCSPISGHRSVSWYQQTPGQGLQFLFEYFSETQRNKGNFPGRFSGRQFSNSRSEMNVSTLELGDSALYLCASKAGRSGANVLTFGAGSRLTVL.

The chain joins TRBV18 to TRBJ2-6; D not resolved. CDR3 length: 18 amino acids. CDR1 is KGHSH and CDR2 is LQKENI in the germline V gene. Between the trimmed V and J ends, which lost 2 bases and 1 base, there was a span of 15 bases. For the CDR3, the DNA is TGTGCCAGCTCACCAATGTCCAGGTTCAGGTCTGGGGCCAACGTCCTGACTTTC. Protein product: CASSPMSRFRSGANVLTF.

The count of this clone is one. This chain connects TRBV11-2 to TRBJ2-7, with D perhaps given as TRBD1 or TRBD2 (5 bases each). The CDR3 covers 15 residues. The V end lost 4 bases, the J end lost 0 bases, and 13 bases lay between the germline ends. Germline V lookup: CDR1 SGHAT, CDR2 FQNNGV. CDR3 sequence (DNA): TGTGCCAGCAGCTCCTGGGACGAGAGCTCCTACGAGCAGTACTTC. Residues: CASSSWDESSYEQYF.

The chain links TRBV27 to TRBJ1-2; the D is unclear. The germline V and J ends were trimmed by 2 bases and 4 bases, with 8 bases remaining between them. The CDR3 runs to 13 residues. CDR1 and CDR2 from the germline V gene are MNHEY and SMNVEV (reference sequence). DNA of the CDR3: TGTGCCAGCAGTTTACGGTTCAGCTATGGCTACACCTTC. Translating it yields CASSLRFSYGYTF.

This sequence joins TRBV19 and TRBJ2-7; a weak D match, TRBD1 (5 bases). This CDR3 comprises 14 residues. With 6 bases removed from V and 9 bases from J, the gap between germline ends came to 21 bases. The germline V gene has CDR1 LNHDA and CDR2 SQIVND (reference sequence). DNA for the CDR3: TGTGCCAGTAGCCCGTCAGGGTCAGTCTTCATGCAGTACTTC. This encodes CASSPSGSVFMQYF.

V gene TRBV2 combines with J gene TRBJ2-3, with D possibly TRBD2 on 7 matching bases. CDR3 length: 16 amino acids. CDR1 is SNHLY and CDR2 is FYNNEI in the germline V gene. V lost 4 bases to trimming and J lost 6 bases, with 20 bases between them. The CDR3 DNA follows: TGTGCCAGCAGTGCGGGGAGGGGGGGCCAGTACGATACGCAGTATTTT. Translating gives CASSAGRGGQYDTQYF.

This chain uses TRBV4-1 with TRBJ2-7, with 8 bases lining up with TRBD2. Germline lookup yields CDR1 MGHRA and CDR2 YSYEKL. The CDR3 covers 16 residues. Trimming cost V 4 bases and J 2 bases; bases outside gene matches: 10. This CDR3 is CASSLHALAGTYEQYF. The CDR3 DNA follows: TGCGCCAGCAGCCTCCACGCCCTAGCGGGTACCTACGAGCAGTACTTC.

This clone was seen just once. The CDR3 DNA sequence: TGTGCCTGGAGCCGTCAGGGGGATACGCAGTATTTT. This gives the protein CAWSRQGDTQYF. This rearrangement joins TRBV30 to TRBJ2-3; D may be TRBD1 (6 bases). Trimming stripped 3 bases from V and 6 bases from J, with 10 bases between. Germline loops: CDR1 GTSNPN, CDR2 SVGIG (reference sequence). The CDR3 is 12 amino acids.

In this sample, this clone turned up once. The chain links TRBV7-2 to TRBJ2-2; D remains unclear. The V and J ends lost 6 bases and 5 bases respectively, with 10 bases between them. Germline V CDR1 and CDR2: SGHTA, FQGNSA. This CDR3 is 13 amino acids long. CDR3 coding DNA: TGTGCCAGCAGAGATCCTGGGACCGGGGAGCTGTTTTTT. This translates into CASRDPGTGELFF.

This chain connects TRBV27 to TRBJ2-1; no clear D gene. Germline V lookup: CDR1 MNHEY, CDR2 SMNVEV (reference sequence). This CDR3 is built from 14 residues. V gave up 2 bases and J gave up 8 bases, with 13 bases separating them. CDR3 nucleotide sequence: TGTGCCAGCAGTTTAACTTACGCTGGGGATGAGCAGTTCTTC. It codes for CASSLTYAGDEQFF.

Remarks on this clone: In the same sample, other DNA sequences code for this CDR3. The rearrangement links TRBV27 to TRBJ2-7; D is ambiguous. V lost 2 bases and J lost 2, with 10 bases in between. Looked up from germline, CDR1 is MNHEY and CDR2 is SMNVEV (reference sequence). The CDR3 sequence is 14 residues long. Written as DNA, the CDR3 is TGTGCCAGCAGTTTAAGGGTGGGGACCTACGAGCAGTACTTC. Protein: CASSLRVGTYEQYF.

This chain joins TRBV9 and TRBJ1-1; 8 bases map to TRBD1. Germline V gene data show CDR1 as SGDLS and CDR2 as YYNGEE. The V segment lost 2 bases and the J segment 2 bases; nucleotides outside the gene matches: 8. This CDR3 is built from 16 residues. DNA of the CDR3: TGTGCCAGCAGCGTGGGGACAGGACCTTATAACACTGAAGCTTTCTTT. Translation gives CASSVGTGPYNTEAFF.

This sequence joins TRBV11-1 and TRBJ2-7; D is perhaps TRBD1 (5 bases). The CDR3 length is 15 residues. Looked up from germline, CDR1 is SGHAT and CDR2 is FQDESV (reference sequence). The V and J ends lost 5 bases and 0 bases respectively, with 14 bases between them. This CDR3 is CASSRSRTSSYEQYF. CDR3 DNA: TGTGCCAGCAGCCGTTCGAGGACAAGCTCCTACGAGCAGTACTTC. Complete variable domain (other parts from reference TRBV11-1 and TRBJ2-7): EAEVAQSPRYKITEKSQAVAFWCDPISGHATLYWYRQILGQGPELLVQFQDESVVDDSQLPKDRFSAERLKGVDSTLKIQPAELGDSAMYLCASSRSRTSSYEQYFGPGTRLTVT.

This chain joins TRBV6-2 or TRBV6-3 and TRBJ1-1, with D possibly TRBD1 on 6 matching bases. The CDR3 totals 13 residues. CDR1 is MNHEY and CDR2 is SVGEGT in the germline V gene. Trimming took 6 bases from V and 0 from J, leaving 8 bases between them. CDR3 in DNA: TGTGCCAGCAGCAGGACAGTGAACACTGAAGCTTTCTTT. Translation: CASSRTVNTEAFF.

The chain has TRBV28 and TRBJ1-4; a possible D gene is TRBD1 (5 bases). The CDR3 has 19 amino acids. V lost 4 bases and J lost 0, with 21 bases in between. Germline V CDR1 and CDR2: MDHEN, SYDVKM. The CDR3 region is CASSSKPIYRNPTNEKLFF. CDR3 nucleotides: TGTGCCAGCAGTTCTAAGCCCATTTACAGGAATCCAACTAATGAAAAACTGTTTTTT.

This clone has just one count. The chain employs TRBV6-6 and TRBJ2-7; possibly TRBD1 for D (5 bases). Trimming left V 0 bases short and J 3 bases short, with 12 bases between. CDR1 MNHNY and CDR2 SVGAGI come from the germline V gene (reference sequence). The CDR3 covers 15 residues. The CDR3 bases are TGTGCCAGCAGTTACTCGGGTCAGGACAACTACGAGCAGTACTTC. Encoded protein: CASSYSGQDNYEQYF.

This clone was counted only a few times. The chain carries TRBV6-6 and TRBJ1-3; no reliable D call. V lost 8 bases and J lost 6, with 11 bases in between. This CDR3 is built from 12 residues. Germline V CDR1 and CDR2: MNHNY, SVGAGI (reference sequence). CDR3 in amino acids: CASSGHENTIYF. In DNA form, the CDR3 reads TGTGCCAGCTCCGGGCATGAAAACACCATATATTTT.